The entry below describes one T cell receptor (beta chain). What it recognizes is unknown. The sample belongs to a study of T and B cells in COVID-19 patients. Study at large: Peripheral blood came from COVID-19 patients with active infection or after recovery. Critical illness requiring mechanical ventilation or extracorporeal membrane oxygenation affected 12 of 20 active-infection patients. Study outcomes and limitations: Early severe-case samples and blood from mildly ill patients during symptoms were in short supply. Highly clonal in active COVID-19, TRB repertoires exceeded healthy-donor diversity and richness at recovery.

This CDR3 has 15 amino acids. V lost 4 bases and J lost 5, with 15 bases in between. Germline V CDR1 and CDR2: SGHKS, YYEKEE (reference sequence). From blood, roughly 240-550 ng of genomic DNA served as TRB template. Multiplex PCR with BIOMED2 TRB-A/B primer pools amplified TRB rearrangements. In TCRdb, the multiplex PCR reads were re-called with MiXCR into one record per CDR3 protein. The table has fewer than 8,500 distinct CDR3 sequences, about 33% seen once. The sequenced material came from blood. The chain carries TRBV5-5 and TRBJ1-4; no reliable D call. The source of this sequence is a human donor with active COVID-19. The CDR3 nucleotides read TGTGCCAGCAGCCCCCAGGTTGGCTCAAATGAAAAACTGTTTTTT. This gives the protein CASSPQVGSNEKLFF.